The clone carrying this TCR beta chain was observed once. The target antigen is unknown. The sample originates from a study of tumor-infiltrating lymphocytes in primary liver carcinoma. Total RNA amounting to around 530 ng was the source from which TCR beta cDNA was made with a constant-region primer. Libraries of TCR beta came from three nested multiplex PCR rounds with slightly modified ARM-PCR. Two initial PCR rounds of ten to eleven cycles each paired TRBV1-TRBV30 forward primers with a C-beta reverse primer. Each CDR3 protein gets one entry after TCRdb re-called the multiplex PCR reads with MiXCR. Of approximately 92,000 distinct CDR3 sequences listed, about 70% are singletons. The tissue used was unsorted bulk material of roughly 17-32 mg. RNA and DNA were co-extracted from it with the AllPrep DNA/RNA mini kit. Study-wide results and limits: Only about 8-25% of top clones were detected in each of the five tumor regions. Blood trailed tumors significantly in top-250-clone fraction (p = 0.039). Tumor-adjacent and tumor-blood pairs shared less of their repertoires than tumor region pairs shared.

Looked up from germline, CDR1 is SGHAT and CDR2 is FQNNGV. The CDR3 is 15 residues long. The chain combines TRBV11-2 with TRBJ2-7; 8 nucleotides line up with TRBD2. Sequencing was carried out using liver tumor tissue from sampling region 5. Specified subset: tumor region T5, tumor centre. This receptor was identified in a woman in her sixties or seventies with primary liver carcinoma and hepatitis B virus infection. The CDR3 DNA is TGTGTTAGCAGCTTAGATAGGGGACTAGTTCTCGAGCAGTACTTC. Protein product: CVSSLDRGLVLEQYF.